This is a list of T cell receptor beta chains from one sample in a study of T cells after yellow fever vaccination. Using its own MiXCR run on the 5' RACE reads, TCRdb lists one record per CDR3 protein. The repertoire includes some 200,000 distinct CDR3 sequences, approximately 3.2% of them detected once, and around 3% sits in the top ten. The material was CD4+ T cells sorted from PBMCs, obtained 10 days after the yellow fever booster vaccination. The origin of the receptors is a man between 18 and 35 years old who received the YFV17D yellow fever vaccine. Each CDR3 is given with its conserved first and last residue. The D gene is left open where the match is weak. Where a row states a size, it is once, few, many or the class of an expanded clone; other rows omit it.

D gene | clone size | V gene | CDR3 protein
- | few | TRBV5-1 | CASSLGVSGGREQFF
TRBD2 | - | TRBV4-3 | CASSQDLAGVVGETQYF
- | - | TRBV27 | CASRPTRLPDTQYF
- | few | TRBV6-6 | CASRLPGELFF
- | - | TRBV30 | CACRTATNEKLFF
- | - | TRBV3-1 | CASSQSGGTHNQPQHF
TRBD2 | - | TRBV5-5 | CASSWIAGETLGQYF
- | few | TRBV12-3/TRBV12-4 | CASSLSGNSPLHF
TRBD1 | few | TRBV7-6 | CASSGQANTEAFF
- | few | TRBV7-9 | CASILSPTTPGELFF
- | few | TRBV5-1 | CASSLQVPGTEAFF
TRBD2 | - | TRBV27 | CASSFLGLAETNEQFF
- | - | TRBV4-2 | CASSQSSGGGDTQYF
- | many | TRBV7-2 | CASSLAAGQPQHF
- | few | TRBV7-2 | CASKRVLEDTQYF
TRBD2 | few | TRBV6-2/TRBV6-3 | CASSARTSGAHQETQYF
- | many | TRBV12-5 | CASGLLTGHLTGELFF
- | - | TRBV5-1 | CASSLAPGGLSEAFF
- | many | TRBV28 | CASSLGRVQFF
- | many | TRBV28 | CASSLPANQPQHF
- | - | TRBV6-5 | CASFGTRDTEAFF
TRBD2 | many | TRBV4-2 | CASSQDPTGGRETQYF
- | - | TRBV10-3 | CAISGQASNYGYTF
TRBD1 | few | TRBV11-2 | CASGGQGPRDTQYF
- | - | TRBV5-4 | CASSRGADTDTQYF
TRBD1 | - | TRBV20-1 | CSATQGERDTGELFF
TRBD1 | few | TRBV12-3/TRBV12-4 | CASTRGTGYNSPLHF
TRBD1 | many | TRBV20-1 | CSARRTGLQETQYF
- | few | TRBV7-2 | CASSYQEQETQYF
- | many | TRBV7-9 | CASSSVTVSSYNEQFF
TRBD2 | - | TRBV7-2 | CASSLARPSLAGAEQFF
- | many | TRBV10-3 | CAIIAELGKNEQFF
TRBD2 | many | TRBV5-1 | CASSLGLAGITDTQYF
- | - | TRBV18 | CASSPSPGNTIYF
TRBD1 | - | TRBV20-1 | CSARGGNQPQHF
TRBD1 | many | TRBV9 | CASSVAGGFTDTQYF
TRBD1 | many | TRBV5-6 | CASSTTLYRGRNIQYF
TRBD1 | - | TRBV24-1 | CATSETGVTDTQYF
- | many | TRBV5-1 | CASSLAPLRFHSPLHF
- | - | TRBV4-3 | CASSQTTVTGELFF
TRBD1 | many | TRBV6-2/TRBV6-3 | CASRFLPGQGAHYNEQFF
- | few | TRBV6-6 | CASTPEGGDGYTF
TRBD1 | few | TRBV5-1 | CASSLGDSNELF
- | many | TRBV18 | CASSPPIQGPNTEAFF